The T cell receptor beta chain under discussion was sequenced for a study of radiation and T cells in renal cell carcinoma (dated by TCRdb to 2020 to 2021). A note on the overall study: Samples were obtained from a clinical trial, in which 15 Gy stereotactic body radiation therapy was delivered to primary renal cell carcinomas and nephrectomy was performed 4 weeks later. In total, 53 samples underwent TCR beta sequencing: roughly 25 tumors plus 27 peripheral blood samples. Across all 50 or so samples, around 4,000,000 unique CDR3 nucleotide sequences, encoding around 2.4 million unique CDR3 amino acid sequences, were identified. Broad study findings and their caveats: In blood, the top tumor clonotypes increased from baseline to 2 weeks after radiation and then shrank by 4 weeks, which suggests a temporary expansion of tumor-resident clones. The single-armed trial design could not address effects of radiation dose or scheduling on the TCR repertoire. Because no pretreatment tumor biopsies were available, whether clonotypes were present in the tumor at baseline could not be determined. Changes in the blood repertoire were not tracked past 4 weeks after treatment.

To note about this clone: What this receptor recognizes is not known. It has no much larger one-base neighbor in the sample; base qualities were not kept.

The time point label for this specimen denotes: blood 2 weeks post-SBRT. What the treatment or condition label conveys for this sample: 15 Gy SBRT to primary tumor, nephrectomy 4 weeks later. Serial peripheral blood from radiation-treated patients was sampled at baseline, 2 weeks and 4 weeks after SBRT to track tumor-enriched clonotypes. All patients had renal cell carcinoma with clear cell pathology. The QIAamp DNA Blood Mini Kit (Qiagen) was used to prepare genomic DNA for TCR sequencing. Only samples passing all quality control checks were included in the analyses. The CDR3 spans 16 residues, from the cysteine through the phenylalanine. Only the CDR3 region is kept as DNA, spanning 48 bases read in frame from base 1. V lost 4 bases and J lost 8 bases, and the count of bases not matched to a germline gene is 9. Via the germline V gene, CDR1 is LGHNA and CDR2 YNFKEQ. TCR beta libraries were generated from genomic DNA with the immunoSEQ kit, following the manufacturer's recommendations. To prepare the libraries, a first multiplex PCR with proprietary primers was run, followed by a second PCR that added unique barcodes, and a bead cleanup was done after each round. Each sample batch included a kit-provided positive control reaction and a negative control reaction. The final libraries were assessed on an Agilent 4200 TapeStation D1000 ScreenTape, pooled by volume, and quantified by qPCR. Sequencing was performed on an Illumina NextSeq500 with a MidOutput 150-cycle cartridge, and 156 Read1 and 15 Index1 cycles were run with kit custom primers. The pooled library was loaded at around 1 pM, and 20% PhiX control was spiked in. The published analysis was carried out like this. The vendor-processed data were analyzed in R, and a clonotype was defined as all T cells that share the same CDR3 nucleotide sequence. For clone abundance analyses, frequencies were normalized to the 10,000 most abundant clones in each sample. Public T cell clones, which averaged fewer than five per sample, were excluded before analysis. Tumor-enriched clonotypes and baseline blood-enriched clonotypes were defined as those with an abundance difference of at least 32-fold between compartments. A beta-binomial differential abundance model was used to identify clonotypes that were expanded or contracted between blood time points. Similarity between tumor and blood repertoires was quantified using the Baroni-Urbani and Buser coefficient, and groups were compared with two-tailed Wilcoxon tests in R. TCRdb holds this immuneACCESS table with in-frame rearrangements only. Some clones are missing; in checked studies, unresolved V genes explain under half, and the rest has no known cause. The D gene and trimming were derived from the DNA, and the V and J assignments and clone size from that table. The sample records about 60,000 clones, about 80% of which are singletons. The ten largest clonotypes hold roughly 7% of the sample.

This receptor was taken from a man aged 55 to 70 with renal cell carcinoma. Sequencing used blood, obtained from a patient whose treatment included radiotherapy and nephrectomy. The chain was built from TRBV4-2 and TRBJ2-1, with 12 middle bases fitting TRBD2. The CDR3 in this case is CASSPGLAGLRDEQFF. The DNA is TGTGCCAGCAGCCCCGGACTAGCGGGACTCCGGGATGAGCAGTTCTTC.